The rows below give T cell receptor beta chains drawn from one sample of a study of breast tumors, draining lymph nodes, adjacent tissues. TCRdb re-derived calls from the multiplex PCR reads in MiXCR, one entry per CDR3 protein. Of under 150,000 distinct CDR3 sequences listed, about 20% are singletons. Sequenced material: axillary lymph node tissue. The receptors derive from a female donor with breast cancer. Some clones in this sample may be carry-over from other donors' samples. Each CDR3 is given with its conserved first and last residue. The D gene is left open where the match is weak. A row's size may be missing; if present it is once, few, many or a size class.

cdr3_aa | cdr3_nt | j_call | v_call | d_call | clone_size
CASSLGGGTYNEQFF | TGTGCCAGCAGCTTAGGGGGCGGGACTTACAATGAGCAGTTCTTC | TRBJ2-1 | TRBV7-3 | - | many
CASRHGRNYGYTF | TGTGCCAGCAGACACGGACGGAACTATGGCTACACCTTC | TRBJ1-2 | TRBV6-5 | - | many
CASSYRGEQPQHF | TGTGCCAGCAGTTACAGGGGTGAGCAGCCCCAGCATTTT | TRBJ1-5 | TRBV6-5 | - | many
CASGEDGYGYTF | TGCGCCAGCGGGGAGGACGGCTATGGCTACACCTTC | TRBJ1-2 | TRBV5-1 | - | many
CASSVSSGRSTDAQYF | TGTGCCAGCAGCGTTTCTAGCGGGAGGTCGACAGATGCGCAGTATTTT | TRBJ2-3 | TRBV9 | TRBD2 | few
CASSYTGASYEQYF | TGCGCCAGCAGCTACACAGGGGCTTCCTACGAGCAGTACTTC | TRBJ2-7 | TRBV5-1 | TRBD1 | many
CAWSTGQGKPEQFF | TGTGCCTGGAGTACGGGACAGGGTAAGCCGGAGCAGTTCTTC | TRBJ2-1 | TRBV30 | TRBD1 | many
CASSGRNGRADTQYF | TGTGCCAGCAGTGGACGGAATGGCAGAGCAGATACGCAGTATTTT | TRBJ2-3 | TRBV27 | - | many
CASSYFDNEQFF | TGTGCCAGCAGTTACTTCGACAATGAGCAGTTCTTC | TRBJ2-1 | TRBV6-6 | - | many
CATGQSNQPQHF | TGTGCGACTGGACAGTCAAATCAGCCCCAGCATTTT | TRBJ1-5 | TRBV7-9 | - | few
CASSTRRRGMSRGYSNQPQHF | TGTGCCAGTTCGACGAGGAGACGGGGTATGTCAAGGGGATATAGCAATCAGCCCCAGCATTTT | TRBJ1-5 | TRBV7-9 | - | many
CASSLAVSGFARETQYF | TGCGCCAGCAGCTTGGCCGTTTCCGGGTTCGCCCGGGAGACCCAGTACTTC | TRBJ2-5 | TRBV5-1 | - | many
CASSLDGTGFGYTF | TGTGCCAGCAGCTTAGACGGGACAGGGTTCGGCTACACCTTC | TRBJ1-2 | TRBV13 | TRBD1 | many
CASSQDETSTDTQYF | TGTGCCAGCAGCCAAGATGAAACTAGCACAGATACGCAGTATTTT | TRBJ2-3 | TRBV4-2 | - | many
CASRDRQGEKLFF | TGTGCCAGCAGGGACAGGCAAGGCGAAAAACTGTTTTTT | TRBJ1-4 | TRBV6-1 | TRBD1 | many
CASSPGLTSVLSYEQYF | TGTGCCAGCAGTCCAGGTTTGACTAGCGTTCTCTCCTACGAGCAGTACTTC | TRBJ2-7 | TRBV6-1 | TRBD2 | many
CASSLEADSPLHF | TGTGCCAGCAGCTTGGAGGCTGATTCACCCCTCCACTTT | TRBJ1-6 | TRBV5-4 | - | many
CASSRGDRENTIYF | TGCGCCAGCAGCCGCGGGGACAGGGAAAACACCATATATTTT | TRBJ1-3 | TRBV5-1 | TRBD1 | many
CASSQEGQRYGYTF | TGTGCCAGCAGCCAAGAGGGACAGAGGTATGGCTACACCTTC | TRBJ1-2 | TRBV3-1 | TRBD1 | -
CSVSRNGGLDYGYTF | TGCAGCGTGTCACGAAACGGGGGGCTGGACTATGGCTACACCTTC | TRBJ1-2 | TRBV29-1 | - | many
CSARDPGLAGGPDETQYF | TGCAGTGCTAGAGATCCCGGACTAGCGGGGGGGCCTGATGAGACCCAGTACTTC | TRBJ2-5 | TRBV20-1 | TRBD2 | many
CASSLSGRGTEAFF | TGCGCCAGCAGCTTGTCAGGGCGGGGGACTGAAGCTTTCTTT | TRBJ1-1 | TRBV5-1 | - | -